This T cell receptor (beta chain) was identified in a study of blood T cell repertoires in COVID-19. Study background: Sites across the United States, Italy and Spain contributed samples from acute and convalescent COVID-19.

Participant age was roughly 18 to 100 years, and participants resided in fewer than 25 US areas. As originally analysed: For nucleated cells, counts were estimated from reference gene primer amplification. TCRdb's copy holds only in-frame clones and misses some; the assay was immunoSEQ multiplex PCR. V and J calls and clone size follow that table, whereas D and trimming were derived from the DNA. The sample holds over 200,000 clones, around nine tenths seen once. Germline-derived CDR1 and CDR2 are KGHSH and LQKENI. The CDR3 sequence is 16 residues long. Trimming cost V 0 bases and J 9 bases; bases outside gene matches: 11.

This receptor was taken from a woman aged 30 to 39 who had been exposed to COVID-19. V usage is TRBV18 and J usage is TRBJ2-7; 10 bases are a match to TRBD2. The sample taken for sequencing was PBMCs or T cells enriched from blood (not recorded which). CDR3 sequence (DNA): TGTGCCAGCTCACCACCGGCTAGCGGGGGACCATTAGGGCAGTACTTC. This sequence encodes CASSPPASGGPLGQYF. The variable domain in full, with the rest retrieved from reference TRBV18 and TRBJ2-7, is NAGVMQNPRHLVRRRGQEARLRCSPMKGHSHVYWYRQLPEEGLKFMVYLQKENIIDESGMPKERFSAEFPKEGPSILRIQQVVRGDSAAYFCASSPPASGGPLGQYFGPGTRLTVT.